This TCR beta chain was sequenced during a study of T-cell reconstitution after alpha-beta-depleted transplantation in children. For TCRbeta, the library was prepared with unique molecular identifiers. TCRdb re-called the PCR reads through MiXCR, storing one row per CDR3 protein. The data hold hundreds of thousands of distinct CDR3 sequences, with around 12% observed a single time. This clonotype was recorded many times. Trimming took 6 bases from V and 4 from J, leaving 16 bases between them. CDR3 length: 14 residues. Germline V gene lookup returns CDR1 DFQATT and CDR2 SNEGSKA (reference sequence). This sequence originates from a human donor who donated a stem cell graft to a child with acute lymphoblastic leukemia. This chain joins TRBV20-1 and TRBJ2-1, with D perhaps TRBD1 (7 bases). This specimen consisted of PBMCs from the stem cell graft donor, obtained from the stem cell graft. CDR3 amino acids: CSAAGGSGYNEQFF. Here the CDR3 DNA reads TGCAGTGCCGCAGGGGGTAGCGGTTACAATGAGCAGTTCTTC.